A selection of T cell receptor beta chains follows, all from one sample in a study of blood T cell repertoires in COVID-19. Here immunoSEQ multiplex PCR was the method, and the copy in TCRdb shows in-frame clones only, minus some. The sample includes under 500,000 clones, around 91% seen only once; the top ten take around 1.1%. Material: PBMCs or T cells enriched from blood (not recorded which). All receptors come from a man between 25 and 39 years old who had recovered from COVID-19. The CDR3 runs from the conserved cysteine through the conserved F or W. The D gene is left open where the match is weak.

>TRBV5-1|TRBJ2-3|.
CASKQGPTDTQYF
>TRBV30|TRBJ2-1|TRBD1
CAWREQGAGLYEQFF
>TRBV19|TRBJ1-1|TRBD1
CASSTPRGDTEAFF
>TRBV18|TRBJ1-1|TRBD1
CASSPPTRGHTEAFF
>TRBV28|TRBJ2-1|TRBD1
CASSLSETGGYNEQFF
>TRBV18|TRBJ1-1|.
CASSPPAGTEAFF
>TRBV7-9|TRBJ1-1|.
CASSLGAGTGGKNTEAFF
>TRBV5-1|TRBJ2-5|.
CASSLGAGPETQYF
>TRBV18|TRBJ1-3|TRBD1
CASTTGTAGNTIYF
>TRBV24-1|TRBJ2-5|.
CATSDLGGVVETQYF
>TRBV3-1/TRBV3-2|TRBJ1-2|.
CASSQNDKGNYGYTF
>TRBV5-1|TRBJ2-3|.
CASSLAGVTPQDTQYF
>TRBV3-1/TRBV3-2|TRBJ2-2|TRBD1
CASSRTGIGTGELFF
>TRBV4-1|TRBJ2-3|TRBD2
CASSQLAGTSTDTQYF
>TRBV13|TRBJ1-4|TRBD1
CASSFRQGNEKLFF